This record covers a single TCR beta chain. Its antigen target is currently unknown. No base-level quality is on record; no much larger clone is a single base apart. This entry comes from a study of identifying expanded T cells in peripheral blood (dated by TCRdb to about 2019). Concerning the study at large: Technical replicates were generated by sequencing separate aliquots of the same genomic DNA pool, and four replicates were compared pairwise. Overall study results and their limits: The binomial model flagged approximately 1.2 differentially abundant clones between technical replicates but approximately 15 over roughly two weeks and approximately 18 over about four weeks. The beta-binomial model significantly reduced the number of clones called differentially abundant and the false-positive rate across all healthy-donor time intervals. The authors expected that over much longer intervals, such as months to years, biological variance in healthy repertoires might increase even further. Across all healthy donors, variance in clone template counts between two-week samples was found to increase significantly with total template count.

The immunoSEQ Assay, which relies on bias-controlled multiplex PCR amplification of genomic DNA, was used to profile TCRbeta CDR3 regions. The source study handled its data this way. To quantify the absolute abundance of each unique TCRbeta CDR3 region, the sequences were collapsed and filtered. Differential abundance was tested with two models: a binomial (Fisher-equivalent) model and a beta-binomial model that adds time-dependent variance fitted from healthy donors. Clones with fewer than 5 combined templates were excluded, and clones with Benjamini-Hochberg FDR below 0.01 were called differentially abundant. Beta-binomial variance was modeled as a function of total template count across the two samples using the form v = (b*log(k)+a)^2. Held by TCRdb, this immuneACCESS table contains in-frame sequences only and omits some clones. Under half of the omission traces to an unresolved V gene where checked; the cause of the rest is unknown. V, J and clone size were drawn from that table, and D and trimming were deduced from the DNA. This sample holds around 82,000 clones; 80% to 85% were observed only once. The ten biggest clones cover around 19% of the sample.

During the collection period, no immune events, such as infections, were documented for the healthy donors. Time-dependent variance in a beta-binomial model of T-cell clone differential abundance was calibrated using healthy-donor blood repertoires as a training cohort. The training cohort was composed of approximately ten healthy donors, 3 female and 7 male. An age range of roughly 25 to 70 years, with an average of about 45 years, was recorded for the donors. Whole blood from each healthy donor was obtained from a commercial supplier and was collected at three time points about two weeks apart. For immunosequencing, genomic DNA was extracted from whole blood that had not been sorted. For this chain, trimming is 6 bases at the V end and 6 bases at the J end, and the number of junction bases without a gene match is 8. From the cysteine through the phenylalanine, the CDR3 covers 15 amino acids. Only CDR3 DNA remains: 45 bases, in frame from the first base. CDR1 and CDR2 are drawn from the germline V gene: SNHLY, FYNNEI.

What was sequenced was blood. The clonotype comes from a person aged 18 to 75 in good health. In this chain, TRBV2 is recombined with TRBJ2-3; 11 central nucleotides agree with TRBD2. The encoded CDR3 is CASRALAGEPDTQYF. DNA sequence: TGTGCCAGCAGGGCACTAGCGGGAGAGCCTGATACGCAGTATTTT. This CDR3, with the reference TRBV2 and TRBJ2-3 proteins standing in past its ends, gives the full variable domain EPEVTQTPSHQVTQMGQEVILRCVPISNHLYFYWYRQILGQKVEFLVSFYNNEISEKSEIFDDQFSVERPDGSNFTLKIRSTKLEDSAMYFCASRALAGEPDTQYFGPGTRLTVL.